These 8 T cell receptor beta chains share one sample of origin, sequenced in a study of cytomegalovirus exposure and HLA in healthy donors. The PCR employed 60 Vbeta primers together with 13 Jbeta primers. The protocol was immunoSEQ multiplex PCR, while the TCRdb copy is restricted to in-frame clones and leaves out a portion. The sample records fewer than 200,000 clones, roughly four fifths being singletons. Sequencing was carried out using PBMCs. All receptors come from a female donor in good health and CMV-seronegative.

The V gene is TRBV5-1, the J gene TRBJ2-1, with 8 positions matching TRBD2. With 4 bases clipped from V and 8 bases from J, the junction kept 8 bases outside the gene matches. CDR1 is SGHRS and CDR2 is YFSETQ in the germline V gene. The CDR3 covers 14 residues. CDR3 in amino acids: CASSLRTGGDEQFF. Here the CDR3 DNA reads TGCGCCAGCAGCCTCCGCACCGGGGGGGATGAGCAGTTCTTC.

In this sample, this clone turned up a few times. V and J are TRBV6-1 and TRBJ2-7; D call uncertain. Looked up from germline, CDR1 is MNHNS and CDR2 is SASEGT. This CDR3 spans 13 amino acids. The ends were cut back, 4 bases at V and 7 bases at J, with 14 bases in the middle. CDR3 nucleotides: TGTGCCAGCAGTGCACCTGGCTCCTCGGAGCAGTACTTC. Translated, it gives CASSAPGSSEQYF.

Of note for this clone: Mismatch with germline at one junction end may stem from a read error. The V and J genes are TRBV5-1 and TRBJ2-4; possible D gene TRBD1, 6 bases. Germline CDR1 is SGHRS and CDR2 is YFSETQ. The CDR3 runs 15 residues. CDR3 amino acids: CASSPTPGEVNSQYF. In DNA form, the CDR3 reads TGCGCCAGCAGCCCGACCCCAGGGGAAGTAAACAGTCAGTACTTC.

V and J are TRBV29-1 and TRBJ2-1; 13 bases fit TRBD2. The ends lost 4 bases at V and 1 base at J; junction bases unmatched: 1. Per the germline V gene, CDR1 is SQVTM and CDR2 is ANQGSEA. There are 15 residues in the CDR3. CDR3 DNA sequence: TGCAGCGTTGTACTAGCGGGAGGGTCCTACAATGAGCAGTTCTTC. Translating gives CSVVLAGGSYNEQFF.

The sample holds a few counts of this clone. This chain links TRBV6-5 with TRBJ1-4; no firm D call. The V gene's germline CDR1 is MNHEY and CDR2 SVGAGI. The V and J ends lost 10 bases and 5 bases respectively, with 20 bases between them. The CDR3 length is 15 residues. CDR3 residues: CATGARPMENEKLFF. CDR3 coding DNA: TGTGCCACCGGAGCACGGCCCATGGAGAATGAAAAACTGTTTTTT.

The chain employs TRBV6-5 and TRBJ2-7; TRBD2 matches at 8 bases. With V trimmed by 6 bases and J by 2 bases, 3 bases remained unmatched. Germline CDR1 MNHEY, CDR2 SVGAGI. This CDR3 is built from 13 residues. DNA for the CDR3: TGTGCCAGCAGGGCCGGGGGGGCCTACGAGCAGTACTTC. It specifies CASRAGGAYEQYF.

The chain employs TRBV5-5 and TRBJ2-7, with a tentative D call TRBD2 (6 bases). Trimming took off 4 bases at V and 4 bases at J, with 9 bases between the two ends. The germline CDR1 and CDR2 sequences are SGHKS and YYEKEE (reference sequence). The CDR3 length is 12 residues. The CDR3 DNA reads TGTGCCAGCAGCCGGGAGACATACGAGCAGTACTTC. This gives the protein CASSRETYEQYF.

This CDR3 reads CASSPGASGGRETQYF. In DNA, the CDR3 is TGTGCCAGCAGTCCGGGGGCTAGCGGGGGCCGGGAGACCCAGTACTTC. The chain recombines TRBV2 with TRBJ2-5; 10 positions match TRBD2. The CDR3 extends over 16 amino acids. Germline CDR1 SNHLY, CDR2 FYNNEI. J lost 5 bases, V lost 5 bases, and 11 bases had no gene match.